The entry below describes one T cell receptor (beta chain). As yet, its antigen is unknown. The V end was cut by 3 bases, the J end by 0 bases, with 11 bases between. The germline V gene has CDR1 SNHLY and CDR2 FYNNEI. The CDR3 is 16 amino acids. This sample stems from a study of chemoradiotherapy in HPV16-positive cancers. Study summary: Candidate HPV-specific T-cell clones and common TCR motifs came from functional assays in a couple of HPV16-positive patients. Study-wide points: During treatment, candidate HPV-specific clones and E7-related motifs expanded in tumor. The functional HPV-specific definition rests on just a couple of HPV16-positive patients.

Generated by immunoSEQ multiplex PCR, the TCRdb table keeps only in-frame clones and is missing some. Of around 40,000 clones detected, around three quarters appear once; the ten largest clones hold approximately 5.4%. The material sequenced was blood, taken from a patient who underwent chemoradiotherapy. V is TRBV2 and J is TRBJ1-4; D unresolved. This TCR was recovered from a human donor with HPV-associated anogenital cancer. CDR3 residues: CASSDGGRATNEKLFF. The CDR3 DNA follows: TGTGCCAGCAGTGATGGAGGGCGGGCAACTAATGAAAAACTGTTTTTT.